The 6 T cell receptor beta chains given below trace back to one sample, sequenced in a study of neoadjuvant anti-PD-1 for oral cavity cancer. Clones were sequenced by immunoSEQ multiplex PCR, and TCRdb holds only the in-frame ones, with some missing. The table has 15,000 or so clones, around 70% seen once; the top ten hold 3%. The sample was PBMCs, taken before nivolumab (anti-PD-1) treatment. These receptors all stem from a person aged 35-80 years with oral cavity squamous cell carcinoma.

A few counts support this clone. The rearrangement links TRBV5-1 to TRBJ1-2, with TRBD1 as a possible D gene (5 bases). The CDR3 is made up of 13 amino acids. With 1 base removed from V and 7 bases from J, the gap between germline ends came to 11 bases. The germline V gene has CDR1 SGHRS and CDR2 YFSETQ. The CDR3 sequence is CASSLWDPSGYTF. The CDR3 bases are TGCGCCAGCAGCTTGTGGGACCCGAGTGGCTACACCTTC.

The sample holds one count of this clone. This rearrangement joins TRBV6-5 to TRBJ2-7, with D possibly matching TRBD2 (6 bases). CDR1 is MNHEY and CDR2 is SVGAGI in the germline V gene. V lost 6 bases to trimming and J lost 2 bases, with 11 bases between them. This CDR3 region has 13 residues. The CDR3 DNA is TGTGCCAGCAGGTCAAGCGGGCCCTACGAGCAGTACTTC. It is translated as CASRSSGPYEQYF.

This clone was observed a handful of times. In nucleotides, the CDR3 is TGCGCCAGCAGCTCACCTCCCCGTCACTATGGCTACACCTTC. Its translation: CASSSPPRHYGYTF. This chain joins TRBV5-1 and TRBJ1-2; D not resolved. Germline CDR1 SGHRS, CDR2 YFSETQ. V was pared by 3 bases and J by 3 bases, with 12 bases between. CDR3 size: 14 residues.

The rearrangement links TRBV28 to TRBJ2-3, with D uncertain. The CDR3 loop spans 15 amino acids. Germline lookup yields CDR1 MDHEN and CDR2 SYDVKM. The V end was cut by 5 bases, the J end by 5 bases, with 17 bases between. In nucleotides, the CDR3 is TGTGCCAGCAGTCCGGAGCCAGTGGGTTTAGATACGCAGTATTTT. Protein product: CASSPEPVGLDTQYF.

This chain joins TRBV6-6 and TRBJ1-1; D is uncertain. The V end lost 7 bases, the J end lost 11 bases, and 11 bases lay between the germline ends. The CDR3 is made up of 10 amino acids. The germline V gene encodes CDR1 MNHNY and CDR2 SVGAGI (reference sequence). The CDR3 reads CASTGLNAFF. CDR3 DNA: TGTGCCAGCACAGGTCTGAATGCTTTCTTT.

The CDR3, as DNA: TGTGCCAGCAGCCCCAGGGGGGGAGAGACCCAGTACTTC. Its protein is CASSPRGGETQYF. This chain connects TRBV5-4 to TRBJ2-5; D might be TRBD1 or TRBD2, each matching 7 bases. Trimming pared 4 bases from V and 4 bases from J, leaving 11 bases between. From germline, CDR1 is SGHNT and CDR2 YYREEE (reference sequence). The CDR3 covers 13 residues.